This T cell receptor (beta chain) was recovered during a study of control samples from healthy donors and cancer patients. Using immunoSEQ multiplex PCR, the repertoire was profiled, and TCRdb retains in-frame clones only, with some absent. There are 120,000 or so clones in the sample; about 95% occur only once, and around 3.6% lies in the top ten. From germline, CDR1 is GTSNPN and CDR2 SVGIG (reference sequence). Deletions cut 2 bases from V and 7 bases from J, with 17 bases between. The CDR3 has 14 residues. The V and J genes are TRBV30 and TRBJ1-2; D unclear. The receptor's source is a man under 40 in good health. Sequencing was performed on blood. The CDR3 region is CAWSRGIPLGGYTF. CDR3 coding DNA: TGTGCCTGGAGTCGAGGGATACCTCTGGGTGGCTACACCTTC.